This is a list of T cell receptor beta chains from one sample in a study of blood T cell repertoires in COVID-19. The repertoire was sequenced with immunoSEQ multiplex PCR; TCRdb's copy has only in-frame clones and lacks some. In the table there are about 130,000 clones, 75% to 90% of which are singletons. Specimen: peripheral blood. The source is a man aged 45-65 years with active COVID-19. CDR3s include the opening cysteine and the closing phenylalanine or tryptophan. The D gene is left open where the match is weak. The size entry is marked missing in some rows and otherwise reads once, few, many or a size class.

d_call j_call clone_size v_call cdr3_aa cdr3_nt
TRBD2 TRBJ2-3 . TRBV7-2 CASSFGGGTDTQYF TGTGCCAGCAGCTTCGGGGGGGGAACAGATACGCAGTATTTT
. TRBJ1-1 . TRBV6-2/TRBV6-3 CASSHPRGEAFF TGTGCCAGCAGTCATCCAAGGGGGGAAGCTTTCTTT
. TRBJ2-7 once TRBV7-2 CASRASYEQYF TGTGCCAGCAGGGCTAGCTACGAGCAGTACTTC
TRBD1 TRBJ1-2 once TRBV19 CASTAGGYGYTF TGTGCCAGTACTGCAGGGGGCTATGGCTACACCTTC
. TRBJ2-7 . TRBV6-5 CASSYSTEFSYEQYF TGTGCCAGCAGTTACTCGACAGAATTCTCCTACGAGCAGTACTTC
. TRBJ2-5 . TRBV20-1 CSARVGETQYF TGCAGTGCTAGAGTCGGAGAGACCCAGTACTTC
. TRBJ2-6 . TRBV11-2 CASSLGGPGANVLTF TGTGCCAGCAGCTTAGGAGGGCCTGGGGCCAACGTCCTGACTTTC
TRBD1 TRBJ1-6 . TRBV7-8 CASSFRDRVSSPLHF TGTGCCAGCAGCTTCCGGGACAGGGTCTCCTCACCCCTCCACTTT
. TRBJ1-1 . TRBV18 CASSPFRGLNTEAFF TGTGCCAGCTCACCCTTTAGGGGGTTGAACACTGAAGCTTTCTTT
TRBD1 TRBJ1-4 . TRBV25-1 CASSDDRVGVRNEKLFF TGTGCCAGCAGCGACGACAGGGTCGGGGTACGAAATGAAAAACTGTTTTTT
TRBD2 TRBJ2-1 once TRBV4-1 CASSRTLVSGGLYNEQFF TGCGCCAGCAGCCGTACGTTAGTCAGCGGGGGTTTGTACAATGAGCAGTTCTTC
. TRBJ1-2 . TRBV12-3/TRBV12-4 CASSPGYGYTF TGTGCCAGCTCACCCGGGTATGGCTACACCTTC
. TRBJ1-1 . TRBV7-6 CASSFGVRETEAFF TGTGCCAGCAGTTTTGGGGTAAGGGAGACTGAAGCTTTCTTT
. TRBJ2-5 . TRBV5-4 CASSVPGVQETQYF TGTGCCAGCAGCGTCCCAGGGGTACAAGAGACCCAGTACTTC
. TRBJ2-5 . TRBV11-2 CASSLGAGQETQYF TGTGCCAGCAGCTTAGGGGCGGGCCAAGAGACCCAGTACTTC
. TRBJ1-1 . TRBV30 CAWSTGSSRGTEAFF TGTGCCTGGAGTACCGGGTCAAGTCGAGGCACTGAAGCTTTCTTT
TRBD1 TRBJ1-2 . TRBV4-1 CASSQVTGQGYTF TGCGCCAGCAGCCAAGTGACAGGGCAAGGCTACACCTTC
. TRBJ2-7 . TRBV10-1 CASSDGRGGDYEQYF TGCGCCAGCAGTGACGGACGGGGTGGGGACTACGAGCAGTACTTC
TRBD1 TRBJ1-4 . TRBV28 CASSHPGQGLEKLFF TGTGCCAGCAGTCATCCGGGACAGGGACTTGAAAAACTGTTTTTT
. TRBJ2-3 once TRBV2 CASSAGDTQYF TGTGCCAGCAGTGCAGGAGATACGCAGTATTTT
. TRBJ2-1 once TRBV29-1 CSVANEQFF TGCAGCGTTGCAAATGAGCAGTTCTTC
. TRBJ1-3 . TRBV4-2 CASSQEWGGRVDTIYF TGTGCCAGCAGCCAAGAATGGGGGGGCAGGGTCGACACCATATATTTT
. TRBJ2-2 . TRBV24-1 CATSDSRGSWGGELFF TGTGCCACCAGTGATTCGAGGGGGTCCTGGGGCGGGGAGCTGTTTTTT
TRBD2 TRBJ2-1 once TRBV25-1 CASSPRGVSVGEQFF TGTGCCAGCAGCCCACGGGGGGTCAGTGTTGGGGAGCAGTTCTTC
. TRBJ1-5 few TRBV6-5 CASSYRPGDQPQHF TGTGCCAGCAGTTACCGCCCCGGGGATCAGCCCCAGCATTTT
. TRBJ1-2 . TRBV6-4 CASSGGSLGGYTF TGTGCCAGCAGTGGAGGCAGTCTAGGTGGCTACACCTTC
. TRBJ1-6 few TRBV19 CASSIEEDSNSPLHF TGTGCCAGTAGTATAGAGGAGGACAGCAATTCACCCCTCCACTTT
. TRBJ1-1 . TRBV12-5 CASGLFEAEAFF TGTGCTAGTGGTTTATTTGAGGCTGAAGCTTTCTTT
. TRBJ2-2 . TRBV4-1 CASSQYVQVVKTGNTGELFF TGCGCCAGCAGCCAATACGTTCAGGTGGTTAAGACAGGGAACACCGGGGAGCTGTTTTTT
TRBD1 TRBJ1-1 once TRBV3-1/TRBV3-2 CASSQLTGGLGAFF TGTGCCAGCAGCCAACTAACAGGGGGCTTGGGAGCTTTCTTT
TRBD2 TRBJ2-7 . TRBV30 CAWSVTRRTSGYEQYF TGTGCCTGGAGTGTAACGAGGAGGACTAGCGGCTACGAGCAGTACTTC
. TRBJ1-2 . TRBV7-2 CASSQRREYGYTF TGTGCCAGCAGCCAGAGGCGGGAATATGGCTACACCTTC
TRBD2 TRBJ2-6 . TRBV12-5 CASGLVASGGAVGANVLTF TGTGCTAGTGGTTTGGTAGCTAGCGGGGGGGCTGTTGGGGCCAACGTCCTGACTTTC
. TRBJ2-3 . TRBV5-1 CASSLASATDTQYF TGCGCCAGCAGTCTAGCGTCCGCCACAGATACGCAGTATTTT
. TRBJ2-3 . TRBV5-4 CASSSYLGGGGRDTQYF TGTGCCAGCAGCTCGTATTTGGGAGGGGGGGGTAGAGATACGCAGTATTTT
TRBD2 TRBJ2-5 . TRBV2 CASSEDSGGRKTQYF TGTGCCAGCAGTGAAGATAGCGGGGGGAGGAAGACCCAGTACTTC
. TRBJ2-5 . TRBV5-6 CASSLMRETQYF TGTGCCAGCAGCTTGATGAGAGAGACCCAGTACTTC
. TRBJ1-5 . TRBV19 CASSRGGSNQPQHF TGTGCCAGTAGTCGGGGGGGTAGCAATCAGCCCCAGCATTTT
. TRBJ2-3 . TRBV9 CASSGGLTDTQYF TGTGCCAGCAGCGGGGGACTCACAGATACGCAGTATTTT
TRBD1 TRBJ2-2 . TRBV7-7 CASSPGTALRTGELFF TGTGCTAGCAGCCCGGGGACAGCTCTTCGAACCGGGGAGCTGTTTTTT
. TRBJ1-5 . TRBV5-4 CASSLDENQPQHF TGTGCCAGCAGCTTGGATGAGAATCAGCCCCAGCATTTT
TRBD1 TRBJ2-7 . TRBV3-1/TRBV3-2 CASSPGQYSYEQYF TGTGCCAGCAGCCCGGGACAGTATTCCTACGAGCAGTACTTC
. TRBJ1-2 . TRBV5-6 CASSLGGINGYTF TGTGCCAGCAGCTTGGGAGGAATCAATGGCTACACCTTC
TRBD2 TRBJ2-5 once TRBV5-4 CASSLVDSGGGETQYF TGTGCCAGCAGCTTGGTGGATAGCGGGGGGGGAGAGACCCAGTACTTC
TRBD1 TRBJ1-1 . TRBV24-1 CATRAGQYTEAFF TGTGCCACCAGGGCGGGACAGTACACTGAAGCTTTCTTT
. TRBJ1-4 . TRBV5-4 CASSFADRGKLFF TGTGCCAGCAGCTTTGCCGATCGCGGAAAACTGTTTTTT
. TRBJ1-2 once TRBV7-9 CASSADTGQFNYGYTF TGTGCCAGCAGCGCAGACACCGGACAGTTTAACTATGGCTACACCTTC
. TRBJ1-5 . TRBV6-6 CASSHRNRVNQPQHF TGTGCCAGCAGTCACCGGAACAGGGTGAATCAGCCCCAGCATTTT
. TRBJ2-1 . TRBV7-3 CASSSQRTREQFF TGTGCCAGCAGCTCTCAACGGACTCGAGAGCAGTTCTTC
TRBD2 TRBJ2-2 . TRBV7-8 CASSSPLVAGGRNTGELFF TGTGCCAGCAGCTCCCCCTTGGTAGCGGGGGGCAGGAACACCGGGGAGCTGTTTTTT
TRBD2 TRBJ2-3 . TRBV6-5 CALKLAGGPPQYF TGTGCCCTGAAATTGGCGGGGGGGCCCCCGCAGTATTTT
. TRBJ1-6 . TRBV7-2 CASRQGSYNSPLHF TGTGCCAGCAGACAGGGATCCTATAATTCACCCCTCCACTTT
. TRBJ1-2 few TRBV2 CASIPGGQYRYTF TGTGCCAGCATTCCCGGAGGGCAATATCGCTACACCTTC
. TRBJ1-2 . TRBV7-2 CASSPLGLYTF TGTGCCAGCAGCCCCCTTGGGCTCTACACCTTC